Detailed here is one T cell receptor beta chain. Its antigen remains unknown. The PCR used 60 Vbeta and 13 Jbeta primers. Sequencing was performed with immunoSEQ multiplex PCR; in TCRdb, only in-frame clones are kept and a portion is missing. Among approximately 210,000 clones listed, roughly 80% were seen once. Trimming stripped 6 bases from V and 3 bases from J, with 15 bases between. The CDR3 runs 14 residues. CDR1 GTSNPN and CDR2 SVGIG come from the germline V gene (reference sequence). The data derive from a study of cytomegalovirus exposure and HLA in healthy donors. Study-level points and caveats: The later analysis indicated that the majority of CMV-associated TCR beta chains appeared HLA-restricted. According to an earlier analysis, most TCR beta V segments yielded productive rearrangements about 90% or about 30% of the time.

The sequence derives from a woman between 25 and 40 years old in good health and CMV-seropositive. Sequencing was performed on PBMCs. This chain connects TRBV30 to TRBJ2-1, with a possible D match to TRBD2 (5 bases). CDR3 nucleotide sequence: TGTGCCTGCTTCTCGGGGTTTCACTACAATGAGCAGTTCTTC. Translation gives CACFSGFHYNEQFF.